A selection of T cell receptor beta chains follows, all from one sample in a study of control samples from healthy donors and cancer patients. The data were produced by immunoSEQ multiplex PCR, yet TCRdb's version contains in-frame clones alone and is incomplete. The sample yields roughly 49,000 clones, approximately 94% seen once. The sequencing input was PBMCs. These receptors all stem from a man aged 30 to 45 with colorectal cancer. Each CDR3 is given with its conserved first and last residue. A D gene is named only where the DNA matches it firmly. Where a row states a size, it is once, few, many or the class of an expanded clone; other rows omit it.

J: TRBJ2-2; D: TRBD1; V: TRBV6-2/TRBV6-3; size: .; DNA: TGTGCCAGCAGTTACGCACAGGGGTTAACCGGGGAGCTGTTTTTT; CDR3: CASSYAQGLTGELFF
J: TRBJ2-2; D: TRBD1; V: TRBV4-1; size: .; DNA: TGCGCCAGCAGCCACCTCCAGGGGGTTCTAGGGGAGCTGTTTTTT; CDR3: CASSHLQGVLGELFF
J: TRBJ1-3; D: TRBD1; V: TRBV6-5; size: .; DNA: TGTGCCAGCAGCCGGGACAGAGACTCTGGAAACACCATATATTTT; CDR3: CASSRDRDSGNTIYF
J: TRBJ2-7; D: TRBD2; V: TRBV19; size: .; DNA: TGTGCCAGTAGTATAGGGACCGGGACTAGCGGGGCTGAAGTCGACGAGCAGTACTTC; CDR3: CASSIGTGTSGAEVDEQYF
J: TRBJ1-1; D: .; V: TRBV11-3; size: .; DNA: TGTGCCAGCAGCCCGGACCGGTCTTCCGCTGAAGCTTTCTTT; CDR3: CASSPDRSSAEAFF
J: TRBJ1-1; D: .; V: TRBV7-6; size: .; DNA: TGTGCCAGCAGCCCGGGGACCAACACTGAAGCTTTCTTT; CDR3: CASSPGTNTEAFF
J: TRBJ1-1; D: .; V: TRBV4-3; size: .; DNA: TGCGCCAGCAGCCAAGATACCGGTTACGGAACTGAAGCTTTCTTT; CDR3: CASSQDTGYGTEAFF
J: TRBJ1-2; D: .; V: TRBV4-3; size: .; DNA: TGCGCCAGCAGCCCAGGGTTTGTAGGATATGGCTACACCTTC; CDR3: CASSPGFVGYGYTF
J: TRBJ2-7; D: .; V: TRBV2; size: .; DNA: TGTGCCAGCAGTCTGCAGGGAGGCCCCTACGAGCAGTACTTC; CDR3: CASSLQGGPYEQYF
J: TRBJ1-4; D: TRBD1; V: TRBV11-2; size: .; DNA: TGTGCCAGCAGCTTAGGGCAGGGGGTGATCGAACTGTTTTTT; CDR3: CASSLGQGVIELFF
J: TRBJ2-3; D: .; V: TRBV18; size: once; DNA: TGTGCCAGCTCACCGTCAGATACGCAGTATTTT; CDR3: CASSPSDTQYF
J: TRBJ2-3; D: TRBD2; V: TRBV13; size: .; DNA: TGTGCCAGCAGTTCTCTAGCTCGGGGGGACACAGATACGCAGTATTTT; CDR3: CASSSLARGDTDTQYF
J: TRBJ2-3; D: .; V: TRBV7-9; size: .; DNA: TGTGCCAGCAGCTTAATGGGGGCTAGCACAGATACGCAGTATTTT; CDR3: CASSLMGASTDTQYF
J: TRBJ1-4; D: .; V: TRBV5-1; size: .; DNA: TGCGCCAGCAGCGTTAACGGAAAACTGTTTTTT; CDR3: CASSVNGKLFF
J: TRBJ1-3; D: .; V: TRBV3-1/TRBV3-2; size: .; DNA: TGTGCCAGCAGCCGACGCCGCGGGGCTGGAAACACCATATATTTT; CDR3: CASSRRRGAGNTIYF
J: TRBJ1-2; D: .; V: TRBV6-4; size: few; DNA: TGTGCCAGCAGTGACTCGAACCGGGTCGGCTATGGCTACACCTTC; CDR3: CASSDSNRVGYGYTF
J: TRBJ1-2; D: TRBD1; V: TRBV5-5; size: .; DNA: TGTGCCAGCAGCCGACAGGGGTTGGGCTACACCTTC; CDR3: CASSRQGLGYTF
J: TRBJ2-3; D: .; V: TRBV30; size: few; DNA: TGTGCCTGGAGTGTACAACCGGGACAAACTACGCAGTATTTT; CDR3: CAWSVQPGQTTQYF
J: TRBJ2-3; D: .; V: TRBV5-1; size: .; DNA: TGCGCCAGCAGCTTGGATGGTACAGATACGCAGTATTTT; CDR3: CASSLDGTDTQYF
J: TRBJ1-1; D: .; V: TRBV30; size: .; DNA: TGTGCCGGGGCTGCGGGCAACACTGAAGCTTTCTTT; CDR3: CAGAAGNTEAFF
J: TRBJ1-2; D: .; V: TRBV6-2/TRBV6-3; size: few; DNA: TGTGCCAGCAGTTACTCAGGGAATGGCTACACCTTC; CDR3: CASSYSGNGYTF
J: TRBJ2-1; D: TRBD1; V: TRBV18; size: .; DNA: TGTGCCAGCTCTCTAACCGGGACAGGGGGCTTCAATGAGCAGTTCTTC; CDR3: CASSLTGTGGFNEQFF
J: TRBJ1-2; D: TRBD1; V: TRBV19; size: .; DNA: TGTGCCAGTAGTACCTTGGACAGGGGCTACACCTTC; CDR3: CASSTLDRGYTF
J: TRBJ1-1; D: .; V: TRBV9; size: once; DNA: TGTGCCAGCAGCATACACCCCGGGAACACTGAAGCTTTCTTT; CDR3: CASSIHPGNTEAFF
J: TRBJ2-3; D: TRBD2; V: TRBV5-8; size: .; DNA: TGTGCCAGCAGCCGACTAGCGGGCACAGATACGCAGTATTTT; CDR3: CASSRLAGTDTQYF
J: TRBJ2-2; D: TRBD1; V: TRBV7-9; size: .; DNA: TGTGCCAGCAGCACCCAGACAGGGAGAAACACCGGGGAGCTGTTTTTT; CDR3: CASSTQTGRNTGELFF
J: TRBJ2-1; D: .; V: TRBV29-1; size: .; DNA: TGCAGCGTTGAATCCGAAAAAGGCTCCTACAATGAGCAGTTCTTC; CDR3: CSVESEKGSYNEQFF
J: TRBJ1-3; D: .; V: TRBV4-3; size: once; DNA: TGCGCCAGCAGCCAAGAGGGACGGTTCTCTGGAAACACCATATATTTT; CDR3: CASSQEGRFSGNTIYF
J: TRBJ1-1; D: .; V: TRBV5-1; size: .; DNA: TGCGCCAGCAGCTCTACCGGGCCCGGGGAAGGAACTGAAGCTTTCTTT; CDR3: CASSSTGPGEGTEAFF
J: TRBJ2-7; D: TRBD1; V: TRBV12-3/TRBV12-4; size: .; DNA: TGTGCCAGCAGTTTAGGGGGACAGACCGAGCAGTACTTC; CDR3: CASSLGGQTEQYF
J: TRBJ1-6; D: TRBD1; V: TRBV19; size: .; DNA: TGTGCCAGTAGTATAGATCCCCGGACAGGCCTTGGCTCACCCCTCCACTTT; CDR3: CASSIDPRTGLGSPLHF
J: TRBJ2-7; D: .; V: TRBV12-3/TRBV12-4; size: .; DNA: TGTGCCAGTAGAAGAGAAACCTACGAGCAGTACTTC; CDR3: CASRRETYEQYF
J: TRBJ2-2; D: .; V: TRBV9; size: .; DNA: TGTGCCAGCAGCCTTAGAGGACTCCAGAACACCGGGGAGCTGTTTTTT; CDR3: CASSLRGLQNTGELFF
J: TRBJ2-3; D: TRBD2; V: TRBV24-1; size: .; DNA: TGTGCCACCAGTGGTTCGGGACTAGCGGGCCCCCGCACAGATACGCAGTATTTT; CDR3: CATSGSGLAGPRTDTQYF
J: TRBJ1-2; D: .; V: TRBV12-3/TRBV12-4; size: .; DNA: TGTGCCAGCAGTACCGGTCCCTATGGCTACACCTTC; CDR3: CASSTGPYGYTF
J: TRBJ1-1; D: .; V: TRBV5-4; size: .; DNA: TGTGCCAGCAGCTTGGAGCCGCGCGGGACTGAAGCTTTCTTT; CDR3: CASSLEPRGTEAFF
J: TRBJ2-5; D: .; V: TRBV5-8; size: .; DNA: TGTGCCAGCAGCCGGGACACTTTACAAGAGACCCAGTACTTC; CDR3: CASSRDTLQETQYF
J: TRBJ2-3; D: TRBD1; V: TRBV5-1; size: .; DNA: TGCGCCAGCAGCCCCTTCCCGGGACAGTCAGACATAGGTACGCAGTATTTT; CDR3: CASSPFPGQSDIGTQYF
J: TRBJ2-3; D: .; V: TRBV5-1; size: .; DNA: TGCGCCAGCAGCTTCGCGGATACGCAGTATTTT; CDR3: CASSFADTQYF
J: TRBJ2-3; D: .; V: TRBV6-2/TRBV6-3; size: .; DNA: TGTGCCAGCAGTTACGAGCACCTCTCCACAGATACGCAGTATTTT; CDR3: CASSYEHLSTDTQYF
J: TRBJ2-7; D: TRBD2; V: TRBV11-3; size: once; DNA: TGTGCCAGCAGCTTAGATGGCCTAGCGGGGCGCGAGCAGTACTTC; CDR3: CASSLDGLAGREQYF